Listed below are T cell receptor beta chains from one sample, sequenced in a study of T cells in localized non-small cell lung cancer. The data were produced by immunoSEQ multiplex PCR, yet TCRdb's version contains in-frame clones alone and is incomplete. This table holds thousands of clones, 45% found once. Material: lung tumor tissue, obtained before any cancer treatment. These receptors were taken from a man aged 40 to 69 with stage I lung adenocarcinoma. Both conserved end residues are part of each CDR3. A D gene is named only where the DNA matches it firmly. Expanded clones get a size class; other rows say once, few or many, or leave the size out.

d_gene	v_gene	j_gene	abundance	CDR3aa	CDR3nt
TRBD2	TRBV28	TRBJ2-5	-	CASSLFLAGVQETQYF	TGTGCCAGCAGTTTATTCCTAGCGGGGGTTCAAGAGACCCAGTACTTC
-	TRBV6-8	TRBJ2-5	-	CASSFNPRETQYF	TGTGCCAGCAGTTTTAACCCCCGGGAGACCCAGTACTTC
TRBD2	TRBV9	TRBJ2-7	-	CASSVSSSGGSEQYF	TGTGCCAGCAGCGTAAGTTCCAGCGGGGGTTCGGAGCAGTACTTC
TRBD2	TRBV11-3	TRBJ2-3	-	CASSLGGLASTDTQYF	TGTGCCAGCAGCTTAGGGGGACTAGCGAGCACAGATACGCAGTATTTT
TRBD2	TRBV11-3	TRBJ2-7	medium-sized	CASSFQVTSGGAPYEQYF	TGTGCCAGCAGCTTTCAGGTTACTAGCGGGGGGGCCCCCTACGAGCAGTACTTC
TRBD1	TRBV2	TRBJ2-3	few	CASRPTGADTQYF	TGTGCCAGCAGACCTACAGGGGCGGATACGCAGTATTTT
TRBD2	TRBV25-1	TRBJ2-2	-	CASSGTSDTGELFF	TGTGCCAGCAGTGGGACTAGCGACACCGGGGAGCTGTTTTTT
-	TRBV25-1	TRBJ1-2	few	CASSEYDGAGYTF	TGTGCCAGCAGTGAATATGATGGGGCTGGCTACACCTTC
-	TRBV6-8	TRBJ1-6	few	CATKGGELHNSPLHF	TGTGCCACCAAAGGCGGGGAGCTCCATAATTCACCCCTCCACTTT
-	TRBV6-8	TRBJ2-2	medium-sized	CASTALGNTGELFF	TGTGCCAGCACTGCGTTAGGGAACACCGGGGAGCTGTTTTTT
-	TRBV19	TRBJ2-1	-	CASGGQAGRYNEQFF	TGTGCCAGCGGGGGTCAAGCAGGGCGATACAATGAGCAGTTCTTC
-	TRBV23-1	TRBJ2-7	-	CASRAGSPANYEQYF	TGCGCCAGCAGAGCCGGGTCCCCCGCGAACTACGAGCAGTACTTC
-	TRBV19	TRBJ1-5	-	CASSIRDPSNQPQHF	TGTGCCAGTAGTATCCGGGACCCTAGCAATCAGCCCCAGCATTTT
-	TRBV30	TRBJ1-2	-	CAWTTLWGSQKDGYTF	TGTGCCTGGACTACCTTGTGGGGCAGCCAAAAGGATGGCTACACCTTC
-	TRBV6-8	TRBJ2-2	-	CASSYRLDAELFF	TGTGCCAGCAGTTACAGACTAGACGCGGAGCTGTTTTTT
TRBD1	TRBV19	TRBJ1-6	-	CASRPPGTANSPLHF	TGTGCCAGTAGGCCTCCCGGGACAGCAAATTCACCCCTCCACTTT
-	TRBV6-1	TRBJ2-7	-	CASSEALETPYEQYF	TGTGCCAGCAGTGAAGCGCTTGAGACACCCTACGAGCAGTACTTC
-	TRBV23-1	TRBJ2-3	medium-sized	CASSHGVSGTDTQYF	TGCGCCAGCAGCCATGGCGTTAGCGGCACAGATACGCAGTATTTT
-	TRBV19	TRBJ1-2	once	CASTPGERFDNQFRF	TGTGCCAGTACCCCCGGGGAGAGGTTTGATAATCAATTCCGATTC
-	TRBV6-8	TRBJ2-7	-	CASSPRDTGSYEQYF	TGTGCCAGCAGTCCCCGGGACACAGGCTCCTACGAGCAGTACTTC
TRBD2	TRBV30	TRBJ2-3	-	CAWSPQRGGTDTQYF	TGTGCCTGGAGTCCCCAACGGGGGGGCACAGATACGCAGTATTTT
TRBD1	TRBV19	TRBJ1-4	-	CASTVSGGVGEKLFF	TGTGCCAGTACGGTGTCAGGGGGCGTTGGAGAAAAACTGTTTTTT
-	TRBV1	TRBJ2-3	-	CASSQDYGSADTQYF	TGCGCCAGCAGCCAAGATTATGGGAGTGCAGATACGCAGTATTTT
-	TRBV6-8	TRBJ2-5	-	CAISKRLGLQETQYF	TGTGCCATCAGTAAGAGGTTAGGTCTCCAAGAGACCCAGTACTTC
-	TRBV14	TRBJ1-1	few	CASSQRREGLGTEAFF	TGTGCCAGCAGCCAACGTCGTGAGGGCTTGGGGACTGAAGCTTTCTTT
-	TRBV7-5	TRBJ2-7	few	CASSLDTQGNEQYF	TGTGCCAGCAGCTTAGACACCCAGGGGAACGAGCAGTACTTC
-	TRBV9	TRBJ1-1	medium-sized	CASRSQGQGNTEAFF	TGTGCCAGCAGGTCCCAGGGGCAGGGGAACACTGAAGCTTTCTTT
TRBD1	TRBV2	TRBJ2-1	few	CASKEGTGAPNEQFF	TGTGCCAGCAAAGAAGGGACAGGGGCGCCAAATGAGCAGTTCTTC
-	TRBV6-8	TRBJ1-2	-	CASSYSTGLGGYTF	TGTGCCAGCAGTTACTCGACGGGACTGGGGGGCTACACCTTC
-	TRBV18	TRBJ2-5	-	CASSPPLLQETQYF	TGTGCCAGCTCACCACCGTTGTTACAAGAGACCCAGTACTTC
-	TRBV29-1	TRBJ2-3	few	CSVVKRKGTDTQYF	TGCAGCGTCGTAAAACGCAAAGGGACAGATACGCAGTATTTT
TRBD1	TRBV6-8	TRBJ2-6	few	CASSDRQGASGANVLTF	TGTGCCAGCAGTGACAGGCAGGGGGCCTCTGGGGCCAACGTCCTGACTTTC
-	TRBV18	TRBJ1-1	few	CASSAEKSEAFF	TGTGCCAGCTCAGCGGAAAAATCTGAAGCTTTCTTT
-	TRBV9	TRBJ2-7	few	CASSVGQTYEQYF	TGTGCCAGCAGCGTAGGGCAAACCTACGAGCAGTACTTC
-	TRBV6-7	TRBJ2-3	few	CASSEGGAPSTDTQYF	TGTGCCAGCAGTGAAGGGGGGGCACCTAGCACAGATACGCAGTATTTT
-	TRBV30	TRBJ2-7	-	CAWSVSSNNEQYF	TGTGCCTGGAGTGTATCTTCTAACAACGAGCAGTACTTC
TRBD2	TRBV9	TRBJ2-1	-	CASSEFLAGLYNEQFF	TGTGCCAGCAGTGAATTCCTAGCGGGACTCTACAATGAGCAGTTCTTC
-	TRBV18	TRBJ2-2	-	CASSPRGATNTGELFF	TGTGCCAGCTCACCACGTGGGGCGACGAACACCGGGGAGCTGTTTTTT
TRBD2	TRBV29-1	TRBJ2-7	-	CSGGGGSSYEQYF	TGCAGCGGTGGCGGGGGTTCCTCCTACGAGCAGTACTTC
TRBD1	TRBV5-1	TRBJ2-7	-	CASRRTGQTLDEQYF	TGCGCCAGCAGACGGACGGGACAGACCTTGGACGAGCAGTACTTC
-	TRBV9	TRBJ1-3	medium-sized	CASSVAGRGRAGNTIYF	TGTGCCAGCAGCGTAGCGGGAAGGGGGAGGGCTGGAAACACCATATATTTT
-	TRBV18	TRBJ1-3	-	CASSPLGVESSGNTIYF	TGTGCCAGCTCACCTCTGGGAGTAGAAAGCTCTGGAAACACCATATATTTT
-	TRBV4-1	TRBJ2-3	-	CASSQDPPGNGDTQYF	TGCGCCAGCAGCCAAGATCCACCCGGGAATGGAGATACGCAGTATTTT
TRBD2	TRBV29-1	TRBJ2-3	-	CSVVWNSGRTDTQYF	TGCAGCGTTGTGTGGAATAGCGGGCGCACAGATACGCAGTATTTT
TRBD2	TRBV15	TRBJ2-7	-	CATSRPSGLAYEQYF	TGTGCCACCAGCAGACCATCTGGACTAGCCTACGAGCAGTACTTC
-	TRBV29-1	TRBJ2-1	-	CSVEDSNQNEQFF	TGCAGCGTTGAAGACTCTAATCAGAATGAGCAGTTCTTC